A single sample is the source of the 25 T cell receptor beta chains below, sequenced in a study of cytomegalovirus exposure and HLA in healthy donors. Primers: 60 Vbeta forward and 13 Jbeta reverse. Libraries were prepared by immunoSEQ multiplex PCR; TCRdb keeps only in-frame clonotypes and omits some of them. The table has 110,000 to 150,000 clones, about 71% seen once. Sequencing was performed on PBMCs. The receptors come from a woman aged 55-75 years in good health and CMV-seropositive.

The genes are TRBV28 and TRBJ1-4; D may be TRBD1 (6 bases). V was pared by 8 bases and J by 4 bases, with 14 bases between. This CDR3 is 14 amino acids long. Germline CDR1 MDHEN, CDR2 SYDVKM. CDR3 amino acids: CASRPQGNNEKLFF. The CDR3, as DNA: TGTGCCAGCCGACCTCAGGGGAATAATGAAAAACTGTTTTTT.

V and J are TRBV28 and TRBJ1-4; no clear D gene. Trimming took off 6 bases at V and 0 bases at J, with 8 bases between the two ends. From germline, CDR1 is MDHEN and CDR2 SYDVKM. The CDR3 is 14 residues long. The DNA for the CDR3 is TGTGCCAGCAGCTCCGGTGCAACTAATGAAAAACTGTTTTTT. Protein: CASSSGATNEKLFF.

The chain employs TRBV6-6 and TRBJ1-4, with 8 bases identical to TRBD1. Per the germline V gene, CDR1 is MNHNY and CDR2 is SVGAGI (reference sequence). This CDR3 region has 15 residues. V lost 6 bases and J lost 8; bases outside the gene matches: 11. The CDR3 nucleotides are TGTGCCAGCAGGAGAACAGGGGGTCGGTTGGAAAAACTGTTTTTT. Translated: CASRRTGGRLEKLFF.

The genes are TRBV27 and TRBJ2-1; 16 bases agree with TRBD2. The CDR3 loop spans 18 amino acids. Germline V gene sequence: CDR1 MNHEY, CDR2 SMNVEV (reference sequence). Trimming at V came to 4 bases and at J to 7 bases, leaving 10 bases not matched to a gene. CDR3 bases: TGTGCCAGCAGTTCCCAACCCGGGACTAGCGGGAGGGGGAATGAGCAGTTCTTC. Protein product: CASSSQPGTSGRGNEQFF.

This rearrangement joins TRBV28 to TRBJ1-2, with 8 bases aligning to TRBD1. The germline gives CDR1 MDHEN, CDR2 SYDVKM. The CDR3 contains 15 residues. Unmatched junction bases numbered 16, after V lost 8 bases and J lost 8 bases. The CDR3 DNA is TGTGCCAGCGGAAACTCCCGGGACAGGTTAAACGGCTACACCTTC. Amino acid sequence: CASGNSRDRLNGYTF.

This chain connects TRBV6-5 to TRBJ1-2; TRBD1 is a possible D gene (6 bases). Between the trimmed V and J ends, which lost 6 bases and 8 bases, there was a span of 13 bases. The CDR3 extends over 12 amino acids. Germline CDR1 and CDR2: MNHEY and SVGAGI. The CDR3 loop reads CASRTGLLGYTF. In DNA form, the CDR3 reads TGTGCCAGCAGGACAGGTCTTTTGGGCTACACCTTC.

The V gene is TRBV5-1, the J gene TRBJ2-5, with D perhaps matching TRBD1 (7 bases). Germline loops: CDR1 SGHRS, CDR2 YFSETQ. Trimming removed 4 bases at V and 5 bases at J, with 21 bases between. The CDR3 has 16 amino acids. CDR3 in amino acids: CASSAPSPGGRETQYF. CDR3 bases: TGCGCCAGCAGCGCTCCGTCACCAGGGGGGAGGGAGACCCAGTACTTC. Using reference TRBV5-1 and TRBJ2-5 for the parts outside the CDR3, the full variable domain is KAGVTQTPRYLIKTRGQQVTLSCSPISGHRSVSWYQQTPGQGLQFLFEYFSETQRNKGNFPGRFSGRQFSNSRSEMNVSTLELGDSALYLCASSAPSPGGRETQYFGPGTRLLVL.

V gene TRBV2 combines with J gene TRBJ1-1; D possibly corresponds to TRBD1 (5 bases). The CDR3 is 14 amino acids. Germline CDR1 and CDR2: SNHLY and FYNNEI. The ends were cut back, 4 bases at V and 4 bases at J, with 13 bases in the middle. CDR3 DNA: TGTGCCAGCAGTGGCCAGGGTAGAGGCACTGAAGCTTTCTTT. It is translated as CASSGQGRGTEAFF.

V usage is TRBV30 and J usage is TRBJ2-3; 8 positions match TRBD1. The trim removed 4 bases at V and 3 bases at J, leaving 9 bases unmatched. This CDR3 spans 15 amino acids. Germline V gives CDR1 GTSNPN, CDR2 SVGIG (reference sequence). DNA of the CDR3: TGTGCCTGGACCAGTGACAGGGGATTTACAGATACGCAGTATTTT. Amino acids: CAWTSDRGFTDTQYF.

This sequence joins TRBV5-6 and TRBJ1-1; 12 nucleotides agree with TRBD1. Per the germline V gene, CDR1 is SGHDT and CDR2 is YYEEEE. J was trimmed by 3 bases and V by 3 bases; bases with no gene match: 6. This CDR3 has 16 amino acids. As DNA, the CDR3 is TGTGCCAGCAGCTCGGGACAGGGGGCGAGTTACACTGAAGCTTTCTTT. It encodes CASSSGQGASYTEAFF.

The rearrangement uses TRBV20-1 and TRBJ1-2; D is ambiguous. V shed 4 bases and J shed 3 bases, with 6 bases lying between them. The CDR3 loop spans 11 amino acids. CDR1 is DFQATT and CDR2 is SNEGSKA in the germline V gene (reference sequence). CDR3 bases: TGCAGTGCTACCGGGGACTATGGCTACACCTTC. It translates to CSATGDYGYTF.

This sequence joins TRBV7-2 and TRBJ2-1; possibly TRBD2 for D (6 bases). The CDR3 runs 15 residues. V was pared by 1 base and J by 1 base, with 8 bases between. Germline V lookup: CDR1 SGHTA, CDR2 FQGNSA. CDR3 coding DNA: TGTGCCAGCAGCTTAGTCGGGAGATCCTACAATGAGCAGTTCTTC. Encoded protein: CASSLVGRSYNEQFF.

The chain carries TRBV5-4 and TRBJ2-7; TRBD2 aligns across 7 bases. Per germline, CDR1 SGHNT and CDR2 YYREEE (reference sequence). Trimming cost V 4 bases and J 7 bases; bases outside gene matches: 14. The CDR3 sequence is 15 residues long. In DNA, the CDR3 is TGTGCCAGCAGCCCCAGCCTGGGGAAGGGAGGGGAGCAGTACTTC. This translates into CASSPSLGKGGEQYF.

The chain recombines TRBV5-1 with TRBJ2-6, with D possibly TRBD1 on 5 matching bases. Per germline, CDR1 SGHRS and CDR2 YFSETQ. The CDR3 extends over 15 amino acids. The germline V and J ends were trimmed by 0 bases and 3 bases, with 7 bases remaining between them. The CDR3 protein is CASSLEGNGANVLTF. The CDR3 DNA follows: TGCGCCAGCAGCTTGGAGGGGAATGGGGCCAACGTCCTGACTTTC.

The chain joins TRBV7-9 to TRBJ2-5; the D gene is possibly TRBD2 (6 bases). The germline CDR1 and CDR2 sequences are SEHNR and FQNEAQ (reference sequence). With 4 bases removed from V and 5 bases from J, the gap between germline ends came to 11 bases. This CDR3 region has 13 residues. The DNA for the CDR3 is TGTGCCAGCAGCTCGACGGAGGGGGAGACCCAGTACTTC. This encodes CASSSTEGETQYF.

The V call is TRBV28, the J call TRBJ1-3; D is possibly TRBD1 (6 bases). With 2 bases removed from V and 0 bases from J, the gap between germline ends came to 11 bases. The germline CDR1 and CDR2 sequences are MDHEN and SYDVKM. This CDR3 region has 16 residues. CDR3 DNA sequence: TGTGCCAGCAGTTTACCTACAGGGTACTCTGGAAACACCATATATTTT. Its translation is CASSLPTGYSGNTIYF.

The CDR3 region is CASSVLTVRTAKLFF. The CDR3 nucleotides are TGTGCCAGTAGTGTCCTGACAGTCAGAACAGCCAAACTGTTTTTT. The chain links TRBV19 to TRBJ1-4; maybe TRBD1 (5 bases). The CDR3 is 15 amino acids. CDR1 and CDR2 from the germline V gene are LNHDA and SQIVND (reference sequence). Deletions cut 5 bases from V and 11 bases from J, with 21 bases between.

This sequence joins TRBV28 and TRBJ1-4, with 9 positions matching TRBD1. CDR1 MDHEN and CDR2 SYDVKM come from the germline V gene. The CDR3 has 15 amino acids. Germline trimming cut 5 bases from V and 7 bases from J; bases unmatched to any gene: 8. The CDR3 reads CASSPGTGSAEKLFF. In DNA, the CDR3 is TGTGCCAGCAGTCCGGGGACAGGGTCGGCTGAAAAACTGTTTTTT.

This rearrangement joins TRBV7-8 to TRBJ2-1, with 10 bases matching TRBD2. CDR1 is SGHVS and CDR2 is FQNEAQ in the germline V gene. V lost 5 bases and J lost 6; bases outside the gene matches: 7. The CDR3 contains 15 residues. CDR3 DNA sequence: TGTGCCAGCAGCCAAGGACTAGCGGTGGTCAATGAGCAGTTCTTC. It translates to CASSQGLAVVNEQFF.

This clone appeared a single time. V gene TRBV19 combines with J gene TRBJ2-2; 9 nucleotides agree with TRBD2. V was clipped by 7 bases and J by 5 bases; unmatched bases: 17. CDR3 length: 18 amino acids. The germline V gene encodes CDR1 LNHDA and CDR2 SQIVND (reference sequence). CDR3 DNA: TGTGCCAGTACGAGACCGACGAGTTTAGCGGGAGCTACCGGGGAGCTGTTTTTT. It specifies CASTRPTSLAGATGELFF.

The chain recombines TRBV30 with TRBJ2-2; 9 bases are shared with TRBD1. This CDR3 is built from 15 residues. Germline lookup yields CDR1 GTSNPN and CDR2 SVGIG (reference sequence). V dropped 0 bases and J dropped 4; count of bases not matched to a gene: 3. The CDR3 DNA sequence: TGTGCCTGGAGTGTAGGGACAGGGATCACCGGGGAGCTGTTTTTT. Protein sequence: CAWSVGTGITGELFF.

V usage is TRBV6-5 and J usage is TRBJ2-5; tentative D call: TRBD2 (5 bases). This CDR3 region has 16 residues. The V gene's germline CDR1 is MNHEY and CDR2 SVGAGI. The V end was cut by 4 bases, the J end by 5 bases, with 20 bases between. The DNA of the CDR3 is TGTGCCAGCAGTTCGATTATTTATGCGGGCGAGGAGACCCAGTACTTC. Encoded protein: CASSSIIYAGEETQYF.

This clone occurred a few times. The V call is TRBV9, the J call TRBJ1-5; D call uncertain. Deletions cut 4 bases from V and 3 bases from J, with 8 bases between. Per the germline V gene, CDR1 is SGDLS and CDR2 is YYNGEE. The CDR3 runs 13 residues. DNA of the CDR3: TGTGCCAGCAGCACACAAGACAATCAGCCCCAGCATTTT. Translated: CASSTQDNQPQHF.

This clone was counted a few times. The rearrangement joins TRBV7-8 to TRBJ2-1; 11 bases are a match to TRBD2. The CDR3 is made up of 16 amino acids. V was clipped by 3 bases and J by 8 bases; unmatched bases: 9. CDR1 is SGHVS, CDR2 FQNEAQ, per germline. The CDR3 DNA reads as TGTGCCAGCAGCTTCCTCTTAGCGGGAGGGAGAGATGAGCAGTTCTTC. Its translation is CASSFLLAGGRDEQFF.

This chain connects TRBV29-1 to TRBJ2-7, with 9 bases lining up with TRBD1. Losses at the gene ends were 6 bases for V and 0 bases for J; bases not matched to a gene: 9. The CDR3 sequence is 15 residues long. Germline CDR1 reads SQVTM; CDR2 reads ANQGSEA. In nucleotides, the CDR3 is TGCAGCGTGGGGGGACAGGGACGAAGCTCCTACGAGCAGTACTTC. It is translated as CSVGGQGRSSYEQYF.